Reported below is one T cell receptor (beta chain). The method was immunoSEQ multiplex PCR; TCRdb's version includes in-frame clones alone and lacks a portion of them. The sample contains more than 300,000 clones, under 95% of which appear only once. The CDR3 totals 15 residues. Germline V gives CDR1 MNHEY, CDR2 SVGEGT. V lost 4 bases and J 4 bases, leaving 13 bases between the germline ends. This entry is derived from a study of blood T cell repertoires in COVID-19. Turning to the study itself: From T cells, B-cell-depleted T cells, or PBMCs came the material, which was cDNA or gDNA.

Across about two dozen US areas, participants ranged in age from about 18 to 100 years. The sequenced sample consisted of PBMCs or T cells enriched from blood (not recorded which). This sequence joins TRBV6-2 or TRBV6-3 and TRBJ1-4, with D possibly matching TRBD1 (5 bases). This TCR was sampled from a woman in her 30s who had recovered from COVID-19. As DNA, the CDR3 is TGTGCCAGCAGTTTCCGGCAGGGCATTAATGAAAAACTGTTTTTT. Translating gives CASSFRQGINEKLFF.